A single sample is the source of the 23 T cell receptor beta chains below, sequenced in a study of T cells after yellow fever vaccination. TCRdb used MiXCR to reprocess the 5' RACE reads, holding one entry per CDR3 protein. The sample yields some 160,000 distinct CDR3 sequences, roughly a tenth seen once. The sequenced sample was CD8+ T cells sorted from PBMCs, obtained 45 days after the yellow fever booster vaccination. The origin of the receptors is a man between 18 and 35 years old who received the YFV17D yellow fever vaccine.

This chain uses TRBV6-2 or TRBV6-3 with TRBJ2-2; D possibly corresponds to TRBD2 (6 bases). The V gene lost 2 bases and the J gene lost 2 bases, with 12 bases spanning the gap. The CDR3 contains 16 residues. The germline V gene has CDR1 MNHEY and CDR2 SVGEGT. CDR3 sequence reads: CASSYPLARNTGELFF. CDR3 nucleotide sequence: TGTGCCAGCAGTTACCCTCTAGCGAGAAACACCGGGGAGCTGTTTTTT.

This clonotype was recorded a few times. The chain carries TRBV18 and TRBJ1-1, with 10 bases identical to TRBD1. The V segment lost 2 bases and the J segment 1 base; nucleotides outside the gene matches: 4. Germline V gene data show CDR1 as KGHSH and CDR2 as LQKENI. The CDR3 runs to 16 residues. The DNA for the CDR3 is TGTGCCAGCTCACCATATCGGGACAGGGGGAACACTGAAGCTTTCTTT. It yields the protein CASSPYRDRGNTEAFF. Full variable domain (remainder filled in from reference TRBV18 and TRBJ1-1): NAGVMQNPRHLVRRRGQEARLRCSPMKGHSHVYWYRQLPEEGLKFMVYLQKENIIDESGMPKERFSAEFPKEGPSILRIQQVVRGDSAAYFCASSPYRDRGNTEAFFGQGTRLTVV.

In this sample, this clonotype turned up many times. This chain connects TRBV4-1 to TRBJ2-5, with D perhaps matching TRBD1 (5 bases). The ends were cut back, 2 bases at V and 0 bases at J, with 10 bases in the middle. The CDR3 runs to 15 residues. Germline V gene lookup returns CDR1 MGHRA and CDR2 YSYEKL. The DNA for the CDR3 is TGCGCCAGCAGCCAACCTGAGGACAACCAAGAGACCCAGTACTTC. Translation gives CASSQPEDNQETQYF.

The DNA for the CDR3 is TGTGCCAGCAGCCGCGGGGGAGTAGGCAATCAGCCCCAGCATTTT. This encodes CASSRGGVGNQPQHF. The chain combines TRBV6-6 with TRBJ1-5, with D perhaps TRBD1 (5 bases). This CDR3 is 15 amino acids long. V lost 6 bases and J lost 2, with 14 bases in between. CDR1 is MNHNY and CDR2 is SVGAGI in the germline V gene (reference sequence).

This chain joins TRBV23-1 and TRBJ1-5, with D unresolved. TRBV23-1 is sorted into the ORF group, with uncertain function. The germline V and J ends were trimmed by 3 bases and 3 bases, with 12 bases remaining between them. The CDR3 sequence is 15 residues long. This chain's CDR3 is CASSQRGRVNQPQHF. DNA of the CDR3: TGCGCCAGCAGTCAGAGAGGTCGGGTCAATCAGCCCCAGCATTTT.

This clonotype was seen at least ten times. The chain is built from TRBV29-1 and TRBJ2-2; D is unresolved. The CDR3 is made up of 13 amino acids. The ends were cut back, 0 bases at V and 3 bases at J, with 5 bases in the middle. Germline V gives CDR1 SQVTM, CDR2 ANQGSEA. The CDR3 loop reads CSVEERYTGELFF. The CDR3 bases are TGCAGCGTTGAAGAAAGATACACCGGGGAGCTGTTTTTT.

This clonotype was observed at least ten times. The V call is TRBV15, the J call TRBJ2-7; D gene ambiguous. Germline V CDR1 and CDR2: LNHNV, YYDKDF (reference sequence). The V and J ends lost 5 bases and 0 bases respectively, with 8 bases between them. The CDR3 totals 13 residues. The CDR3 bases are TGTGCCACCAGCTTGTCAGTCTCCTACGAGCAGTACTTC. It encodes CATSLSVSYEQYF.

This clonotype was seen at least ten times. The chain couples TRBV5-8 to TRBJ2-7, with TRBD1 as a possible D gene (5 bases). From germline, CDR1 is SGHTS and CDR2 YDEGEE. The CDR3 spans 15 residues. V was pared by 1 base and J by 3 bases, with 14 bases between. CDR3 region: CASSLRTRQFYEQYV. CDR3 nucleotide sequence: TGTGCCAGCAGCTTGAGGACCCGACAGTTCTACGAGCAGTACGTC.

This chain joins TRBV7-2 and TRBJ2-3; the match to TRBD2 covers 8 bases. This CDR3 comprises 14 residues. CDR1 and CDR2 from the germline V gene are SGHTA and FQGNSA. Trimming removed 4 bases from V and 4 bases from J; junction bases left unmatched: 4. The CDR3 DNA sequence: TGTGCCAGCAGCTACGGGGGGGGGTCAGATACGCAGTATTTT. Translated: CASSYGGGSDTQYF. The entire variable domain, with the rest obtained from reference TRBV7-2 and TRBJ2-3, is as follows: GAGVSQSPSNKVTEKGKDVELRCDPISGHTALYWYRQSLGQGLEFLIYFQGNSAPDKSGLPSDRFSAERTGGSVSTLTIQRTQQEDSAVYLCASSYGGGSDTQYFGPGTRLTVL.

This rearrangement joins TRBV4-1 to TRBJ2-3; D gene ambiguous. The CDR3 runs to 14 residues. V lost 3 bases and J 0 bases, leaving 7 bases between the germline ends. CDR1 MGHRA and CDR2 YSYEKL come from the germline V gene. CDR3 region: CASSQYRSTDTQYF. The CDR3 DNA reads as TGCGCCAGCAGCCAGTATAGAAGCACAGATACGCAGTATTTT.

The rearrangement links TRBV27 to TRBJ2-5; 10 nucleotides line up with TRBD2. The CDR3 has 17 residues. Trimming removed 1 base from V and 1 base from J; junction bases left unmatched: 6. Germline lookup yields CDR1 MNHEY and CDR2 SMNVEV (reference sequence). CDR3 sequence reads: CASSLLYSGGIQETQYF. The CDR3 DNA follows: TGTGCCAGCAGTTTATTGTATAGCGGGGGGATCCAAGAGACCCAGTACTTC.

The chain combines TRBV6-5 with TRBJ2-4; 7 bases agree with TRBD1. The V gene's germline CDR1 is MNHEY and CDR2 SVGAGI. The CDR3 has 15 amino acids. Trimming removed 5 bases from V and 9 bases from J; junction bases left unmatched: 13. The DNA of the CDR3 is TGTGCCAGCAGTACCACCGGGACAGCCTCATCCATTCAGTACTTC. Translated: CASSTTGTASSIQYF.

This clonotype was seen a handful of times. CDR3 sequence reads: CASSPRGLPDTQYF. The CDR3 bases are TGTGCCAGCAGCCCCAGGGGCTTGCCAGATACGCAGTATTTT. The chain joins TRBV11-3 to TRBJ2-3; D perhaps matches TRBD1 (6 bases). V was clipped by 5 bases and J by 4 bases, with 13 bases between them. Germline V lookup: CDR1 SGHNT, CDR2 YENEEA. The CDR3 length is 14 residues.

In DNA form, the CDR3 reads TGTGCCAGCAGTCCCTATCTAGCGGGGGGGACCGGGGAGCTGTTTTTT. It is translated as CASSPYLAGGTGELFF. The chain joins TRBV27 to TRBJ2-2; TRBD2 matches at 12 bases. Germline lookup yields CDR1 MNHEY and CDR2 SMNVEV (reference sequence). There are 16 residues in the CDR3. V was pared by 5 bases and J by 5 bases, with 6 bases of the junction left unmatched.

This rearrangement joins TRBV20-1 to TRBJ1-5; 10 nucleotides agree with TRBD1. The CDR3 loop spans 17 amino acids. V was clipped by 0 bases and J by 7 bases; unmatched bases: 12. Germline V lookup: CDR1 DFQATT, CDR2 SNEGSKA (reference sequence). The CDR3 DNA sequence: TGCAGTGCTAGAGATGTAACTGGGGGACAGGGGAACCAGCCCCAGCATTTT. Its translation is CSARDVTGGQGNQPQHF.

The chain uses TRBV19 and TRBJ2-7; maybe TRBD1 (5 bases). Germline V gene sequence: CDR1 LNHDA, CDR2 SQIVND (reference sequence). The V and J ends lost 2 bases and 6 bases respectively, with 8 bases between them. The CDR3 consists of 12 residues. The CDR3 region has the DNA TGTGCCAGTAGTATAAACAGGAGCGAGCAGTACGTC. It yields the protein CASSINRSEQYV.

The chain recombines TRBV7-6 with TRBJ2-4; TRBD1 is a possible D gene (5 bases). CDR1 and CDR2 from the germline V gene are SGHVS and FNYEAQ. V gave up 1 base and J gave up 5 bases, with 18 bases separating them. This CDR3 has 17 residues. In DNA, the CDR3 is TGTGCCAGCAGCTTAGGGCCACCAGGGAAATCCCAAAACATTCAGTACTTC. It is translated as CASSLGPPGKSQNIQYF.

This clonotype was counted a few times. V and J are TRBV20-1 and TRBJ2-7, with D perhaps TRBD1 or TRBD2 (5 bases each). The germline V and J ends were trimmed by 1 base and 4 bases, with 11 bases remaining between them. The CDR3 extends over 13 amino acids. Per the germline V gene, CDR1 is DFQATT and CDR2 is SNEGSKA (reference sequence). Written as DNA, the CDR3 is TGCAGTGCTAGAGCCGGGGCATTTTACGAGCAGTACTTC. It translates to CSARAGAFYEQYF.

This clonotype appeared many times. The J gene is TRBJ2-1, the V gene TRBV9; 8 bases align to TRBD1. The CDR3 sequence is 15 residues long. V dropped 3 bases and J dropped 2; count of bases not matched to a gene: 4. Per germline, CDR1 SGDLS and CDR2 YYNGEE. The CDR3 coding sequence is TGTGCCAGCAGCGGGCGACAGGGGACCTACAATGAGCAGTTCTTC. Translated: CASSGRQGTYNEQFF.

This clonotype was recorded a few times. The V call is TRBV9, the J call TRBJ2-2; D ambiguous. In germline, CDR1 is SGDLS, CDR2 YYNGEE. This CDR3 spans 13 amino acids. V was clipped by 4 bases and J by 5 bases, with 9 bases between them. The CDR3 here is CASSPARTGELFF. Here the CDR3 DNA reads TGTGCCAGCAGCCCAGCCCGGACCGGGGAGCTGTTTTTT.

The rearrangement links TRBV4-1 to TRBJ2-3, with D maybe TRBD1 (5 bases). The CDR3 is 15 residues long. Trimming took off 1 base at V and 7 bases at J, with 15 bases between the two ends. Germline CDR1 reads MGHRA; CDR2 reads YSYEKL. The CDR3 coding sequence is TGCGCCAGCAGCCAAGTGTTAGGGGCCCAACATACGCAGTATTTT. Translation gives CASSQVLGAQHTQYF.

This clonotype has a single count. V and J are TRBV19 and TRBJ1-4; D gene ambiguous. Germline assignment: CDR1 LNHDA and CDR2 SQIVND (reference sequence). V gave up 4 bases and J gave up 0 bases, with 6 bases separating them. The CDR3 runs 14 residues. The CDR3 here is CASSKAATNEKLFF. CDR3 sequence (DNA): TGTGCCAGTAGTAAGGCAGCAACTAATGAAAAACTGTTTTTT.

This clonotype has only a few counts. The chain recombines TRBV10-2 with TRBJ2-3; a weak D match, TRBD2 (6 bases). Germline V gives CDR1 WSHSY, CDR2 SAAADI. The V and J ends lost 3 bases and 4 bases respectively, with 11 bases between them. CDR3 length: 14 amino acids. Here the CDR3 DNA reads TGCGCCAGCAGTGATCAGGGAGGTGCAGATACGCAGTATTTT. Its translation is CASSDQGGADTQYF.